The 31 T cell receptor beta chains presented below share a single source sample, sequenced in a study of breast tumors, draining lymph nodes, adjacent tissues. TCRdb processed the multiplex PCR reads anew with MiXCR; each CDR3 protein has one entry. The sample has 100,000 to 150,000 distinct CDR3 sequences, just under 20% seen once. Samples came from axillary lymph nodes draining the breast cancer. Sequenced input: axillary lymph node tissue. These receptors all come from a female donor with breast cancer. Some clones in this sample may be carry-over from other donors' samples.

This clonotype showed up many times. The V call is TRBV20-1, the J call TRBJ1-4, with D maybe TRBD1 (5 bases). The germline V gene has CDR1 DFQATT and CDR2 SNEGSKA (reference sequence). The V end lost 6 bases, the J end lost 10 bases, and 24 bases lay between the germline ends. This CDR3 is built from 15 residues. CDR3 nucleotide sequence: TGCAGTGCGCCCCCGGACGGAGTTGAAAGGGGAAAACTGTTTTTT. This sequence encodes CSAPPDGVERGKLFF.

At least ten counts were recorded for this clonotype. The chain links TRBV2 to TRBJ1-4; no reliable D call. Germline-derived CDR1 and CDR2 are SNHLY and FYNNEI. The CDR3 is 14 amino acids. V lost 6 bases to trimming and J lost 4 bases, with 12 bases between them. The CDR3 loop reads CASSAARVNEKLFF. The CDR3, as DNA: TGTGCCAGCAGCGCCGCCCGCGTTAATGAAAAACTGTTTTTT.

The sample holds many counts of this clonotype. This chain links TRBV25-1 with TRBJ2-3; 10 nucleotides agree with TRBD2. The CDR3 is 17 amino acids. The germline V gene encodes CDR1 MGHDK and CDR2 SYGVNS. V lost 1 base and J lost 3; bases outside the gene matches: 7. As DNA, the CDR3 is TGTGCCAGCAGTGAATTGGGGGCTAGCGGGAGAACAGATACGCAGTATTTT. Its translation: CASSELGASGRTDTQYF.

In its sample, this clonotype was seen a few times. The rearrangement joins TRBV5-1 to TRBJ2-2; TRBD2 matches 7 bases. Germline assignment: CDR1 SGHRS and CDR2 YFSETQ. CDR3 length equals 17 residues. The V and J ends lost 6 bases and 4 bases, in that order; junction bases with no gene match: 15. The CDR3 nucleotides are TGCGCCAGCATCATCGGAGGCGCGAGCGGGGCCACCGGGGAGCTGTTTTTT. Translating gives CASIIGGASGATGELFF.

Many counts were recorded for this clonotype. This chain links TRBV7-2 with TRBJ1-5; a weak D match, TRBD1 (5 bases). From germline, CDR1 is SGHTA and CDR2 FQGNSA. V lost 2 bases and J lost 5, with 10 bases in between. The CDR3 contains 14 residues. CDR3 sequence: CASSLLGQDQPQHF. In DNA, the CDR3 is TGTGCCAGCAGCTTATTGGGGCAGGATCAGCCCCAGCATTTT.

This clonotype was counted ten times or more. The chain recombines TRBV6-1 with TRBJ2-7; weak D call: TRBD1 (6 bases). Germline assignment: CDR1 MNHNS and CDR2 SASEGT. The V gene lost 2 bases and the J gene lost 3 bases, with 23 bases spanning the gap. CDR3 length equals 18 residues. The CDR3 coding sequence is TGTGCCAGCAGTGAATTCGTCAGACAAAGGGGGTCCCTCTACGAGCAGTACTTC. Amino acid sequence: CASSEFVRQRGSLYEQYF.

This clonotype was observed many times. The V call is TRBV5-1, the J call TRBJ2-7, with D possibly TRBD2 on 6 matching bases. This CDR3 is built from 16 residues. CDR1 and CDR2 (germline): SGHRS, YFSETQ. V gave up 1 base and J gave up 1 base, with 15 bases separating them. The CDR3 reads CASSLLWGTPSYEQYF. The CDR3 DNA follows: TGCGCCAGCAGCTTGTTGTGGGGGACTCCGTCCTACGAGCAGTACTTC.

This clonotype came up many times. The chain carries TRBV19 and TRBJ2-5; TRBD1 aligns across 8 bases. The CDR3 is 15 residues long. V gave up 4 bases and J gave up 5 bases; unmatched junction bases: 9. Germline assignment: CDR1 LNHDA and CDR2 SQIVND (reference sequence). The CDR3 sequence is CASSKGQGTSETQYF. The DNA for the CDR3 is TGTGCCAGTAGTAAAGGACAGGGCACGTCGGAGACCCAGTACTTC.

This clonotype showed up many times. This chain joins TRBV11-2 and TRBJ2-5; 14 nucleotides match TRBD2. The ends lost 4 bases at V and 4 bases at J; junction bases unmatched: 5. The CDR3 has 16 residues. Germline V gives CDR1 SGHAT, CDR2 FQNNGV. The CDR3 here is CASSYGTSGSTETQYF. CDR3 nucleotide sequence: TGTGCCAGCAGCTACGGGACTAGCGGGAGCACAGAGACCCAGTACTTC.

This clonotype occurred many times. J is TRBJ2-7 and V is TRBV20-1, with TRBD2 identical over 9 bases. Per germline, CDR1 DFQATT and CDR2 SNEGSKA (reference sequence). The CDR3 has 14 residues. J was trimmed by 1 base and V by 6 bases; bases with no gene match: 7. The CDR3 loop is CSAPGSGRSYEQYF. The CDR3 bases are TGCAGTGCCCCAGGGAGCGGGAGGTCCTACGAGCAGTACTTC.

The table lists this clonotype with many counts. The DNA of the CDR3 is TGCGCCAGCAGCCAGGAGGGGACAGGGAGTTCACCCCTCCACTTT. The encoded protein is CASSQEGTGSSPLHF. The V gene is TRBV4-1, the J gene TRBJ1-6; 9 nucleotides line up with TRBD1. With V trimmed by 3 bases and J by 9 bases, 6 bases remained unmatched. This CDR3 contains 15 residues. Germline V lookup: CDR1 MGHRA, CDR2 YSYEKL.

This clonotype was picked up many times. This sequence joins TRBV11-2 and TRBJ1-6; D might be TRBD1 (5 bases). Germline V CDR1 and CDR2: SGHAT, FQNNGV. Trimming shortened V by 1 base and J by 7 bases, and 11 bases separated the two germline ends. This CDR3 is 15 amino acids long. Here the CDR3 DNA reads TGTGCCAGCAGCTTAGTGCAGGGTGGGAATTCACCCCTCCACTTT. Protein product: CASSLVQGGNSPLHF.

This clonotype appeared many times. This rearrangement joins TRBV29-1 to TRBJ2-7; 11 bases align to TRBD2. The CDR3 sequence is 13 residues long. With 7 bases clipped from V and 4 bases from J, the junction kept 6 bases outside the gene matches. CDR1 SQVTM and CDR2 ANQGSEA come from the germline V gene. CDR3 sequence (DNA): TGCAGCGGTACTAGCGGGAGAGAATACGAGCAGTACTTC. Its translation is CSGTSGREYEQYF.

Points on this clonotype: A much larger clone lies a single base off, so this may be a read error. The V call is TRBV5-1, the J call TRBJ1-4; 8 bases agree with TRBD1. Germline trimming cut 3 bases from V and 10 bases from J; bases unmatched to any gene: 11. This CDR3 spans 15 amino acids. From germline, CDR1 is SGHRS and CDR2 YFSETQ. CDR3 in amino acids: CASSWGTGGYGKLFF. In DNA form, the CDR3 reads TGCGCCAGCAGCTGGGGAACAGGGGGTTATGGAAAACTGTTTTTT.

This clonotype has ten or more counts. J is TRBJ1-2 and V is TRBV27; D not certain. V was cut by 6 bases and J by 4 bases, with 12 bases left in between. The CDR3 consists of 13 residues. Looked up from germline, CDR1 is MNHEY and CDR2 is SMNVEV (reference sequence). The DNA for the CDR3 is TGTGCCAGCAGCCAGAGGGCCTTCTATGGCTACACCTTC. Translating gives CASSQRAFYGYTF.

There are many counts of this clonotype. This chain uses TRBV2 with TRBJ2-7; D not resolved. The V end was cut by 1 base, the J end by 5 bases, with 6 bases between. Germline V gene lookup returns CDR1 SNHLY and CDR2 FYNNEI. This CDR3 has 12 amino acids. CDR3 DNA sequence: TGTGCCAGCAGTGAAGGGGTTCACGAGCAGTACTTC. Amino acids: CASSEGVHEQYF.

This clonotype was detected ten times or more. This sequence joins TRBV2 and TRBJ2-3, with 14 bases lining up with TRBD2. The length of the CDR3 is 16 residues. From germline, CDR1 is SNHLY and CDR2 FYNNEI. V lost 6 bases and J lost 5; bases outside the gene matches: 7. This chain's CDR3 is CASRVTSGGAKDTQYF. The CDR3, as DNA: TGTGCCAGCAGGGTGACTAGCGGGGGGGCAAAAGATACGCAGTATTTT.

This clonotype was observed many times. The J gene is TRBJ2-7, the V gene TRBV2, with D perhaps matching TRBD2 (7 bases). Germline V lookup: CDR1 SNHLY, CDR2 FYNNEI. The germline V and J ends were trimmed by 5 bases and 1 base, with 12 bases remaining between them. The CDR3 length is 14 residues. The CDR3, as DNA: TGTGCCAGCAGTTGGCGGGGGCCTTCCTACGAGCAGTACTTC. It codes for CASSWRGPSYEQYF.

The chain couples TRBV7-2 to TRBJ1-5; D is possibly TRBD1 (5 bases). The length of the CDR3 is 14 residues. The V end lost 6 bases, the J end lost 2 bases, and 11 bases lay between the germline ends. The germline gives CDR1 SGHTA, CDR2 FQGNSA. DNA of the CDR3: TGTGCCAGCAGTTTTCCGGGACGCAATCAGCCCCAGCATTTT. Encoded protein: CASSFPGRNQPQHF.

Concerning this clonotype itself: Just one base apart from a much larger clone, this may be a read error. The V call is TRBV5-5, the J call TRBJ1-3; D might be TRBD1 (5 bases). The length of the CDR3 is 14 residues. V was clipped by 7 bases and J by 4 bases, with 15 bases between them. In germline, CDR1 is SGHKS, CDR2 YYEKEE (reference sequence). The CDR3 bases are TGTGCCAGCCGCAGGGCCTTCTTCGGAAACACCATATATTTT. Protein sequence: CASRRAFFGNTIYF.

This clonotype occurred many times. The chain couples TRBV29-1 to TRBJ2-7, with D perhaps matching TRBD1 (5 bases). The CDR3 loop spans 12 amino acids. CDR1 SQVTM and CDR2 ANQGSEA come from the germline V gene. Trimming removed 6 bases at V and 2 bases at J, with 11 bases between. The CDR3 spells CSVERGPYEQYF. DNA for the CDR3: TGCAGCGTGGAAAGGGGTCCCTACGAGCAGTACTTC.

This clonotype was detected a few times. CDR3 loop: CASSQGHSQETQYF. CDR3 coding DNA: TGTGCCAGCAGCCAGGGCCACTCCCAAGAGACCCAGTACTTC. The chain recombines TRBV3-1 with TRBJ2-5; D unresolved. CDR1 LGHDT and CDR2 YNNKEL come from the germline V gene (reference sequence). The V end lost 3 bases, the J end lost 1 base, and 9 bases lay between the germline ends. The CDR3 covers 14 residues.

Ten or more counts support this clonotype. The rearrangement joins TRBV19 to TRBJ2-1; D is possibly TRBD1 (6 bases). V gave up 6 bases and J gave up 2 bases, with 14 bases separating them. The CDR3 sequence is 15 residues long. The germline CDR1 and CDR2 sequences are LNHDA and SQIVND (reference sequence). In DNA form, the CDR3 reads TGTGCCAGTAGCGGGTGGGCAGGGGCCTACAATGAGCAGTTCTTC. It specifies CASSGWAGAYNEQFF.

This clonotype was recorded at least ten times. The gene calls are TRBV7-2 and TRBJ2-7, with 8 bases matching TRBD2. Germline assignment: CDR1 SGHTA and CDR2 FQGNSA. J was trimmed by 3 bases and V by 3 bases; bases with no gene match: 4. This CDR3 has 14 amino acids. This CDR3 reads CASSFYGRDYEQYF. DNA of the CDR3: TGTGCCAGCAGCTTTTACGGGAGGGACTACGAGCAGTACTTC. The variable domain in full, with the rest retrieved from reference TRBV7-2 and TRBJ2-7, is GAGVSQSPSNKVTEKGKDVELRCDPISGHTALYWYRQSLGQGLEFLIYFQGNSAPDKSGLPSDRFSAERTGGSVSTLTIQRTQQEDSAVYLCASSFYGRDYEQYFGPGTRLTVT.

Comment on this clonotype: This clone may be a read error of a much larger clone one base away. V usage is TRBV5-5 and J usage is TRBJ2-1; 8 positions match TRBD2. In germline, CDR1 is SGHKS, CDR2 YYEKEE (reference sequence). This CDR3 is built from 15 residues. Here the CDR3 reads CGSSLTSDSYNEQFF. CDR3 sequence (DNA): TGTGGCAGCAGCCTGACTAGCGACTCCTACAATGAGCAGTTCTTC.

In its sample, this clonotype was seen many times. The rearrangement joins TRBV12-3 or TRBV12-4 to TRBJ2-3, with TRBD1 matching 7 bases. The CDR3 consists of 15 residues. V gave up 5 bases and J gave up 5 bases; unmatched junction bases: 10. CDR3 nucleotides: TGTGCCAGCAGTCCCCGACAGGGACAAGGAGATACGCAGTATTTT. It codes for CASSPRQGQGDTQYF.

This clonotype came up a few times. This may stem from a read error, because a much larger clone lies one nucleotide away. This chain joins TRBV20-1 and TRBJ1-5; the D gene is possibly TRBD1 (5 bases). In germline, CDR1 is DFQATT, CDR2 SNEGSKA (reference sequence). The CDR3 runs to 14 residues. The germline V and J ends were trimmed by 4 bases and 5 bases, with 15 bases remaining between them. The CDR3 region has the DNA TGCAGTGCTAAACAGGCGGCAGGGCATCAGCCCCAGCATTTT. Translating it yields CSAKQAAGHQPQHF.

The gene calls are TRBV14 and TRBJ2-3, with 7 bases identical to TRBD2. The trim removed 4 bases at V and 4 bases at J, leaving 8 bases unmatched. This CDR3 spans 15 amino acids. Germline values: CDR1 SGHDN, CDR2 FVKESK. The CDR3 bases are TGTGCCAGCAGCCCGTCTGAGGGAGGGGCAGATACGCAGTATTTT. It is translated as CASSPSEGGADTQYF.

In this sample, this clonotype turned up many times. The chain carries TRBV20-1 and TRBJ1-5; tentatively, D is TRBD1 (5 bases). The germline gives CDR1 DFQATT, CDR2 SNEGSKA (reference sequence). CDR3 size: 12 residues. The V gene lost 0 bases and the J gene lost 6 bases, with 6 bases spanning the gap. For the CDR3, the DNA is TGCAGTGCTAGAGATGGGGGTCAGCCCCAGCATTTT. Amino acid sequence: CSARDGGQPQHF.

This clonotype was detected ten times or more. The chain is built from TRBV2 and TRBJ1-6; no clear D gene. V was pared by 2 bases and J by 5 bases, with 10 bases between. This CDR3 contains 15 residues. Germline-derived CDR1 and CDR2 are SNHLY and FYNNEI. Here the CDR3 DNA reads TGTGCCAGCAGTGAATCGAGGACGGATAATTCACCCCTCCACTTT. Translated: CASSESRTDNSPLHF.

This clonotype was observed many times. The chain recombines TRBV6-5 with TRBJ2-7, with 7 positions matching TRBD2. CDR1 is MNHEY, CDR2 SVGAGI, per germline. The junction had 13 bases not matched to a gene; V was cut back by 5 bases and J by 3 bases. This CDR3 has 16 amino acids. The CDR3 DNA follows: TGTGCCAGCAGTACCACTAGCGCCGCTACCCTCTACGAGCAGTACTTC. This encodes CASSTTSAATLYEQYF.